The present entry profiles one T cell receptor (beta chain) with its context. CD45RO-negative, CCR7-positively selected cells formed the naive CD8 fraction, excluding terminally differentiated effector memory CD45RA+ cells. Profiled with immunoSEQ multiplex PCR; TCRdb holds only in-frame clones, not every one. In the table there are some 2.1 million clones, around 93% of which are singletons. The source of the sample is a study of shared clonotypes between healthy human individuals. The sequencing input was naive CD8+ T cells from PBMCs. The source is a young man in good health. Some clones in this sample may be carry-over from other donors' samples.

DNA of the CDR3: TGTGCCAGCAGCCAACCAGGATACACCGGGGAGCTGTTTTTT. This codes for CASSQPGYTGELFF. The chain couples TRBV6-6 to TRBJ2-2; D gene uncertain. The germline CDR1 and CDR2 sequences are MNHNY and SVGAGI (reference sequence). The length of the CDR3 is 14 residues. Between the trimmed V and J ends, which lost 6 bases and 3 bases, there was a span of 11 bases.